This T cell receptor beta chain appears in the sequencing data of a study of T cells in Graves' hyperthyroidism and ophthalmopathy. Overall study: It was at initial diagnosis, before any treatment, that peripheral blood was collected.

The source material, RNA transcripts, was used to amplify TCR beta CDR3 regions. TCR CDR3 regions were first amplified by RT-PCR with HTBI primers. TCRdb used MiXCR to reprocess the multiplex PCR reads, holding one entry per CDR3 protein. This repertoire shows about 400,000 distinct CDR3 sequences, around 15% found once; its top ten account for roughly 20%. The germline CDR1 and CDR2 sequences are SGHRS and YFSETQ. This CDR3 is 14 amino acids long. Germline trimming cut 4 bases from V and 1 base from J; bases unmatched to any gene: 2. General study points: Ophthalmopathy was predicted by the model a median of roughly 6.6 months ahead of onset.

This clonotype appeared many times. Antigen: not known. The clonotype was recovered from a woman aged 60-70 years with Graves' ophthalmopathy. The sample consisted of blood. The chain employs TRBV5-1 and TRBJ2-7; 10 bases line up with TRBD2. In DNA form, the CDR3 reads TGCGCCAGCAGCGCGACTAGCGGGTCCTACGAGCAGTACTTC. Translation: CASSATSGSYEQYF.